This TCR beta chain was recovered during a study of blood T cells in healthy people across ages (dated by TCRdb to between 2014 and 2017). Background for the entire study: In model experiments, template switching captured roughly one uniquely barcoded TCR beta cDNA molecule for every two T cells. The study measured age-related changes in TCR beta repertoire diversity using deep sequencing normalized with unique cDNA molecular identifiers. The study analyzed two additional independent replicas of 1 million unique cDNA reads from the same blood draw for two donors, one aged 18 to 29 and one aged 80 or older. To avoid experimental bias, donors of different ages were distributed randomly across sequencing lanes. The donors were divided into four age groups: young (average around 16 years), middle-aged (around 37), aged (approximately 62) and long-lived (approximately 74).

The library was obtained by 5' RACE. Sequencing was performed on an Illumina HiSeq 2500. A second PCR of about 6 to 12 cycles was run with a J-beta primer mix and a sample-barcoded 5' primer. A unique molecular identifier was introduced onto each TCR beta cDNA molecule by a template-switch 5' adaptor carrying 12 random nucleotides. Each sample yielded at least 3 million CDR3-containing paired-end reads. All of the RNA was converted into first-strand cDNA using the Mint cDNA synthesis kit, with a TRBC-specific oligonucleotide serving as the primer. Following uracil-DNA glycosylase treatment, all cDNA underwent a first 18-cycle PCR with the universal primers M1SS and BC2_uni_R. The study's own analysis went as follows. Each sample was normalized by randomly selecting 1 million high-quality reads, each carrying a distinct molecular identifier. Reads sharing molecular identifiers were discarded rather than binned into consensus sequences. MiTCR, set to a Q25 quality threshold and the strictest error-elimination algorithm, was used for CDR3 identification, clonotype clustering and error correction. Lower-bound total TCR beta diversity was estimated with a nonparametric unseen species model using Euler transformation. The raw public data were reprocessed by TCRdb itself: fastp quality trimming at Q25, MiXCR clonotype calling, in-frame beta chains only. Every CDR3 protein is listed once, alongside the most common genes and DNA of its rows. These V and J calls derive from TCRdb rather than the authors' analysis. The sample table shows about 1.6 million distinct CDR3 sequences, and almost 35% are seen once. The top ten constitute over 9% of the sample.

The donors were around 39 Caucasian individuals from Russia, aged about 6 to 95 years, who were systemically healthy. About 10 milliliters of peripheral blood were collected from each donor into EDTA-treated Vacutainer tubes. Ficoll-Paque density-gradient centrifugation was used to isolate PBMCs, with at least 7 million per sample. Total RNA was extracted from PBMCs with Trizol reagent, with at least 5 micrograms obtained per sample. For every donor, flow cytometry on a PBMC aliquot measured the percentage of naive CD45RAhigh/CD27high T cells. Reading the germline V gene (reference sequence) gives CDR1 SGHAT and CDR2 FQDESV. The CDR3 sequence holds 14 residues, the cysteine and phenylalanine included. Only CDR3 DNA is held: 42 bases, read in frame from base 1. V and J lose 8 bases and 0 bases, and a span of 13 bases separates them. Here is what the overall study found, with its caveats: Compared with the aged group, the long-lived group had more naive CD4+ T cells, fewer expanded clones and increased TCR diversity, a pattern suggesting age selection. Estimates of total diversity based on one million sequenced T cells were considered lower bounds and underestimates. Bulk unsorted PBMC profiling prevented conclusive comparison of naive and antigen-experienced compartments. Observed TCR beta diversity per million T cells fell roughly linearly with age, and a significant reduction was already apparent by age around 40. There was a strong correlation between observed TCR beta diversity and the percentage of naive T cells measured by flow cytometry. The CMV infection status of donors was not known, potentially confounding age-related changes in expanded clonotypes.

This clonotype showed up just a few times. Its antigen has not been determined. Base qualities are not provided; no much larger clone lies one nucleotide away. The TCR comes from a woman aged 25 to 39 in good health. The chain employs TRBV11-1 and TRBJ1-1; the best D guess is TRBD1, with 6 bases matching. The sample consisted of blood. The DNA sequence reads TGTGCCAGCGCCCAGGGGTTGCTGAACACTGAAGCTTTCTTT. Translated, this gives CASAQGLLNTEAFF.